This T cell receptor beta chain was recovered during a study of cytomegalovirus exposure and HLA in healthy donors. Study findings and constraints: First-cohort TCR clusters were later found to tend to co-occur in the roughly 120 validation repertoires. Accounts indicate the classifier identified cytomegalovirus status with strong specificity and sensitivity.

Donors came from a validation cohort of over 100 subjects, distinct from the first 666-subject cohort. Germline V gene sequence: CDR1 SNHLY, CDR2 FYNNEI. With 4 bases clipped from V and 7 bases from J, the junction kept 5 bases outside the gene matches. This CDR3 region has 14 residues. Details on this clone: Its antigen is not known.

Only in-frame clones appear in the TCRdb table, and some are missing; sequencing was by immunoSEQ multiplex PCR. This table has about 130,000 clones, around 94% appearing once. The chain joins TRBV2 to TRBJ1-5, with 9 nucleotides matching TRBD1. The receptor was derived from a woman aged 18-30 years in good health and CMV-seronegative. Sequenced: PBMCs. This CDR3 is CASSGQGGIQPQHF. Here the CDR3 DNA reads TGTGCCAGCAGTGGACAGGGGGGAATCCAGCCCCAGCATTTT.